Listed here are 27 T cell receptor beta chains from one sample, sequenced in a study of CD8 T cells in ankylosing spondylitis. TCRdb redid the calling of the 5' RACE reads with MiXCR, one entry per CDR3 protein. The table has 350,000 or so distinct CDR3 sequences, approximately 10% seen once. The sample taken for sequencing was blood, either unsorted or a sorted T cell fraction (not recorded which). The receptors originated from a female donor with ankylosing spondylitis or in good health (not recorded which).

This clonotype was counted ten times or more. J is TRBJ1-1 and V is TRBV29-1; TRBD1 is a possible D gene (6 bases). The CDR3 contains 12 residues. V was pared by 7 bases and J by 5 bases, with 14 bases between. Germline-derived CDR1 and CDR2 are SQVTM and ANQGSEA. The CDR3 loop is CSARRGLTEAFF. In nucleotides, the CDR3 is TGCAGCGCCCGCAGGGGTTTAACTGAAGCTTTCTTT. Variable domain in full (rest from reference TRBV29-1 and TRBJ1-1): SAVISQKPSRDICQRGTSLTIQCQVDSQVTMMFWYRQQPGQSLTLIATANQGSEATYESGFVIDKFPISRPNLTFSTLTVSNMSPEDSSIYLCSARRGLTEAFFGQGTRLTVV.

This clonotype was counted many times. The chain couples TRBV12-3 or TRBV12-4 to TRBJ1-5; D gene uncertain. Trimming removed 2 bases at V and 1 base at J, with 3 bases between. The CDR3 consists of 13 residues. The CDR3 is CASSLFSNQPQHF. The CDR3 coding sequence is TGTGCCAGCAGTTTATTCAGCAATCAGCCCCAGCATTTT.

This clonotype showed up many times. The gene calls are TRBV24-1 and TRBJ2-3; D gene uncertain. This CDR3 is built from 17 residues. The V and J ends lost 4 bases and 1 base respectively, with 17 bases between them. Germline assignment: CDR1 KGHDR and CDR2 SFDVKD. The CDR3 protein is CATSDPEAATGTDTQYF. CDR3 sequence (DNA): TGTGCCACCAGTGACCCCGAGGCCGCAACAGGCACAGATACGCAGTATTTT.

In its sample, this clonotype was seen a few times. The chain's CDR3 is CASSLSFGNQPQHF. Written as DNA, the CDR3 is TGTGCCAGCTCACTGAGTTTTGGGAATCAGCCCCAGCATTTT. The chain links TRBV18 to TRBJ1-5, with D uncertain. CDR1 and CDR2 from the germline V gene are KGHSH and LQKENI. This CDR3 comprises 14 residues. The ends were cut back, 4 bases at V and 4 bases at J, with 11 bases in the middle.

V is TRBV3-1 and J is TRBJ1-6; D not resolved. The CDR3 has 14 residues. The germline gives CDR1 LGHDT, CDR2 YNNKEL (reference sequence). Trimming took off 5 bases at V and 11 bases at J, with 16 bases between the two ends. CDR3: CASSEPGWNPPLHF. The CDR3 nucleotides read TGTGCCAGCAGCGAGCCGGGTTGGAATCCACCCCTCCACTTT. The full variable domain, rest sourced from reference TRBV3-1 and TRBJ1-6, is DTAVSQTPKYLVTQMGNDKSIKCEQNLGHDTMYWYKQDSKKFLKIMFSYNNKELIINETVPNRFSPKSPDKAHLNLHINSLELGDSAVYFCASSEPGWNPPLHFGNGTRLTVT.

The rearrangement links TRBV18 to TRBJ2-4; 8 bases agree with TRBD1. Germline assignment: CDR1 KGHSH and CDR2 LQKENI. The CDR3 has 18 residues. Losses at the gene ends were 3 bases for V and 0 bases for J; bases not matched to a gene: 10. The chain's CDR3 is CASSPGTGTLIAKNIQYF. CDR3 DNA sequence: TGTGCCAGCTCACCCGGGACAGGAACCCTTATAGCCAAAAACATTCAGTACTTC.

This rearrangement joins TRBV5-1 to TRBJ2-3, with D maybe TRBD2 (7 bases). The germline V and J ends were trimmed by 0 bases and 0 bases, with 14 bases remaining between them. Germline V CDR1 and CDR2: SGHRS, YFSETQ. The CDR3 consists of 17 residues. The CDR3 is CASSLAFAGASTDTQYF. The CDR3 coding sequence is TGCGCCAGCAGCTTGGCTTTCGCGGGGGCCAGCACAGATACGCAGTATTTT.

This clonotype appeared many times. CDR3 sequence: CSAGTQGTQYF. CDR3 sequence (DNA): TGCAGTGCCGGAACTCAGGGGACCCAGTACTTC. The rearrangement links TRBV20-1 to TRBJ2-5, with D possibly being TRBD1 (5 bases). V was trimmed by 6 bases and J by 7 bases, leaving 12 bases between them. Germline assignment: CDR1 DFQATT and CDR2 SNEGSKA (reference sequence). This CDR3 has 11 residues.

The rearrangement links TRBV27 to TRBJ2-7, with unresolved D. CDR3 size: 14 residues. Trimming pared 4 bases from V and 6 bases from J, leaving 16 bases between. Germline values: CDR1 MNHEY, CDR2 SMNVEV (reference sequence). CDR3 sequence (DNA): TGTGCCAGCAGTTCAGTACCTAACTTTGGCGAGCAGTACTTC. It encodes CASSSVPNFGEQYF.

In this sample, this clonotype turned up many times. V usage is TRBV7-9 and J usage is TRBJ1-5, with TRBD1 matching over 8 bases. V lost 5 bases, J lost 0 bases, and 3 bases stayed unmatched. From germline, CDR1 is SEHNR and CDR2 FQNEAQ (reference sequence). The CDR3 contains 15 residues. For the CDR3, the DNA is TGTGCCAGCAGCGGGGACAGGTATAGCAATCAGCCCCAGCATTTT. This encodes CASSGDRYSNQPQHF.

This clonotype was seen many times. The V call is TRBV20-1, the J call TRBJ1-5; D is uncertain. The CDR3 loop spans 13 amino acids. In germline, CDR1 is DFQATT, CDR2 SNEGSKA (reference sequence). V lost 4 bases, J lost 8 bases, and 15 bases lay in between. The CDR3 bases are TGCAGTGCTATAGCCGCTCCGGTGGAGCCCCAGCATTTT. Encoded protein: CSAIAAPVEPQHF.

This clonotype showed up many times. V gene TRBV4-1 combines with J gene TRBJ1-1, with D possibly TRBD1 on 5 matching bases. Trimming took off 8 bases at V and 5 bases at J, with 18 bases between the two ends. Germline-derived CDR1 and CDR2 are MGHRA and YSYEKL. The CDR3 has 14 amino acids. The CDR3 region is CASDLGRGETEAFF. The CDR3, as DNA: TGCGCCAGCGATTTAGGACGGGGCGAGACTGAAGCTTTCTTT.

The chain is built from TRBV9 and TRBJ1-1; tentative D call: TRBD1 (6 bases). This CDR3 region has 14 residues. V shed 0 bases and J shed 4 bases, with 10 bases lying between them. The germline V gene encodes CDR1 SGDLS and CDR2 YYNGEE. The CDR3 loop is CASSVGGRGTEAFF. In DNA, the CDR3 is TGTGCCAGCAGCGTAGGGGGGCGAGGCACTGAAGCTTTCTTT.

The CDR3: CASGPRTSGRGRRNEQFF. Here the CDR3 DNA reads TGTGCTAGTGGTCCCCGGACTAGCGGGAGGGGCCGGCGGAATGAGCAGTTCTTC. The chain combines TRBV12-5 with TRBJ2-1; 15 bases fit TRBD2. Germline trimming cut 5 bases from V and 7 bases from J; bases unmatched to any gene: 12. This CDR3 has 18 residues. Germline V gene lookup returns CDR1 LGHNT and CDR2 FRNRAP.

The CDR3 DNA is TGTGCCAGCAGTCCTAGCGGGAGGGCCGGCACCGGGGAGCTGTTTTTT. It yields the protein CASSPSGRAGTGELFF. The rearrangement links TRBV7-2 to TRBJ2-2; 12 bases agree with TRBD2. The CDR3 extends over 16 amino acids. Trimming at V came to 6 bases and at J to 4 bases, leaving 6 bases not matched to a gene. Germline CDR1 is SGHTA and CDR2 is FQGNSA.

A word on this clonotype: At one end, the junction sequence differs from germline, possibly due to a read error. This rearrangement joins TRBV3-1 to TRBJ2-1; TRBD2 might be the D (6 bases). CDR1 is LGHDT and CDR2 is YNNKEL in the germline V gene (reference sequence). The CDR3 loop spans 20 amino acids. The CDR3 sequence is CASSSRRGTSTLSSYDEQFF. In DNA, the CDR3 is TGTGCCAGCAGCTCCCGGAGAGGGACTTCTACCTTAAGCTCCTACGATGAGCAGTTCTTC.

This clonotype was counted ten times or more. J is TRBJ1-2 and V is TRBV5-1; a possible D gene is TRBD1 (5 bases). Trimming shortened V by 2 bases and J by 7 bases, and 21 bases separated the two germline ends. This CDR3 has 16 amino acids. Germline CDR1 and CDR2: SGHRS and YFSETQ. CDR3 nucleotide sequence: TGCGCCAGCAGCTTCCACCACGGACAAGGCGATTTTGGCTACACCTTC. It specifies CASSFHHGQGDFGYTF.

This clonotype was found many times. The chain joins TRBV7-2 to TRBJ2-7; 7 bases line up with TRBD2. Per germline, CDR1 SGHTA and CDR2 FQGNSA. The CDR3 consists of 14 residues. V lost 2 bases, J lost 5 bases, and 6 bases stayed unmatched. In nucleotides, the CDR3 is TGTGCCAGCAGCTTAATGGGAGGGGTCCACGAGCAGTACTTC. Its translation: CASSLMGGVHEQYF.

This clonotype occurred many times. CDR3 nucleotide sequence: TGCGCCAGCAGCTTCGGCGGCTACAATGAGCAGTTCTTC. Its translation is CASSFGGYNEQFF. This chain joins TRBV5-1 and TRBJ2-1, with no clear D. The CDR3 has 13 amino acids. The ends were cut back, 2 bases at V and 3 bases at J, with 6 bases in the middle. Germline-derived CDR1 and CDR2 are SGHRS and YFSETQ.

This clonotype was recorded many times. The V call is TRBV6-1, the J call TRBJ2-5; D unresolved. CDR1 is MNHNS and CDR2 is SASEGT in the germline V gene. Trimming took off 3 bases at V and 5 bases at J, with 4 bases between the two ends. The length of the CDR3 is 11 residues. The chain's CDR3 is CASSDWETQYF. Written as DNA, the CDR3 is TGTGCCAGCAGTGACTGGGAGACCCAGTACTTC.

The count of this clonotype is one. One end of the junction varies from germline; a read error may be responsible. CDR3 loop: CASSPAIRDSGELFF. Here the CDR3 DNA reads TGTGCCAGCAGCCCGGCTATCCGGGACTCCGGGGAGCTGTTTTTT. V and J are TRBV23-1 and TRBJ2-2, with a weak D call TRBD2 (6 bases). TRBV23-1 is reported as an ORF; its role is uncertain. The CDR3 has 15 residues.

This clonotype was observed a handful of times. This chain connects TRBV19 to TRBJ1-6; D gene uncertain. This CDR3 comprises 16 residues. Trimming shortened V by 5 bases and J by 8 bases, and 19 bases separated the two germline ends. In germline, CDR1 is LNHDA, CDR2 SQIVND (reference sequence). The CDR3: CASSPKTTPVDSPLHF. In DNA, the CDR3 is TGTGCCAGTAGTCCAAAGACTACACCGGTGGATTCACCCCTCCACTTT.

This clonotype was detected many times. The chain combines TRBV5-1 with TRBJ1-2; TRBD1 matches at 10 bases. The CDR3 totals 14 residues. Germline CDR1 is SGHRS and CDR2 is YFSETQ. V trimming: 0 bases; J trimming: 8 bases; junction bases outside the gene matches: 4. The CDR3 loop reads CASSLGQGARGYTF. The CDR3 nucleotides read TGCGCCAGCAGCTTGGGACAGGGGGCGCGGGGCTACACCTTC.

This clonotype was found many times. This chain connects TRBV28 to TRBJ2-1, with TRBD2 as a possible D gene (5 bases). V shed 8 bases and J shed 6 bases, with 14 bases lying between them. Germline CDR1 reads MDHEN; CDR2 reads SYDVKM. The CDR3 spans 13 residues. CDR3 bases: TGTGCCAGCCATCGGAGGTCTCGCAATGAGCAGTTCTTC. It is translated as CASHRRSRNEQFF.

On this clonotype: The junction does not match germline at one end; this may be a read error. The rearrangement uses TRBV7-7 and TRBJ2-2; 12 positions agree with TRBD1. The CDR3 sequence is 19 residues long. Germline V gene lookup returns CDR1 SSHAT and CDR2 FNYEAQ (reference sequence). CDR3 protein: CASSPKYRDRGLRTGELFF. DNA of the CDR3: TGTGCTAGCAGCCCCAAGTACCGGGACAGGGGGCTTAGGACCGGGGAGCTGTTTTTT.

This clonotype was recorded many times. The chain uses TRBV7-9 and TRBJ2-1; D gene unclear. Germline assignment: CDR1 SEHNR and CDR2 FQNEAQ (reference sequence). V was shortened by 4 bases and J by 7 bases, with 11 bases between the two germline ends. The CDR3 spans 13 residues. CDR3 region: CASSSSGENEQFF. The CDR3 coding sequence is TGTGCCAGCAGCTCGTCGGGCGAAAATGAGCAGTTCTTC. Combining the CDR3 with reference TRBV7-9 and TRBJ2-1 gives the whole variable domain DTGVSQNPRHKITKRGQNVTFRCDPISEHNRLYWYRQTLGQGPEFLTYFQNEAQLEKSRLLSDRFSAERPKGSFSTLEIQRTEQGDSAMYLCASSSSGENEQFFGPGTRLTVL.

Many counts were recorded for this clonotype. This chain connects TRBV20-1 to TRBJ2-3, with 7 nucleotides matching TRBD1. The ends lost 2 bases at V and 6 bases at J; junction bases unmatched: 11. Per germline, CDR1 DFQATT and CDR2 SNEGSKA (reference sequence). CDR3 size: 15 residues. The CDR3 loop reads CSARNRGTASDTQYF. The CDR3 DNA follows: TGCAGTGCTAGAAACAGGGGCACCGCATCCGATACGCAGTATTTT.